Each of the 8 T cell receptor beta chains below was sequenced from the same sample in a study of PD-1 blockade in mismatch repair-deficient tumors. The table came from immunoSEQ multiplex PCR; TCRdb's copy has only in-frame clones and leaves some out. This sample has 65,000 to 80,000 clones, with 78% found just once. The sample consisted of peripheral blood, taken 2 weeks after starting pembrolizumab. The source of these receptors is an adult with mismatch repair-deficient cancer.

The chain joins TRBV12-5 to TRBJ2-5; TRBD1 might be the D (6 bases). Germline-derived CDR1 and CDR2 are LGHNT and FRNRAP. V was trimmed by 0 bases and J by 2 bases, leaving 22 bases between them. This CDR3 comprises 19 residues. The DNA of the CDR3 is TGTGCTAGTGGTTTGGTACTATTTGGCCAGGGGAGACTTCAAGAGACCCAGTACTTC. Its translation is CASGLVLFGQGRLQETQYF.

V gene TRBV15 combines with J gene TRBJ2-5; D ambiguous. From germline, CDR1 is LNHNV and CDR2 YYDKDF (reference sequence). The V gene lost 1 base and the J gene lost 5 bases, with 8 bases spanning the gap. CDR3 size: 13 residues. CDR3 residues: CATSRARPETQYF. CDR3 DNA: TGTGCCACCAGCAGAGCCAGGCCGGAGACCCAGTACTTC.

The chain recombines TRBV11-2 with TRBJ1-5; 10 bases line up with TRBD1. Germline V gives CDR1 SGHAT, CDR2 FQNNGV. With V trimmed by 4 bases and J by 0 bases, 0 bases remained unmatched. The CDR3 totals 15 residues. CDR3: CASSWDRGSNQPQHF. The CDR3 DNA reads as TGTGCCAGCAGCTGGGACAGGGGTAGCAATCAGCCCCAGCATTTT. Drawing the rest from reference TRBV11-2 and TRBJ1-5, the complete variable domain is EAGVAQSPRYKIIEKRQSVAFWCNPISGHATLYWYQQILGQGPKLLIQFQNNGVVDDSQLPKDRFSAERLKGVDSTLKIQPAKLEDSAVYLCASSWDRGSNQPQHFGDGTRLSIL.

The gene calls are TRBV19 and TRBJ2-1, with 8 bases lining up with TRBD2. The ends lost 3 bases at V and 5 bases at J; junction bases unmatched: 3. The germline V gene encodes CDR1 LNHDA and CDR2 SQIVND (reference sequence). This CDR3 spans 14 amino acids. Here the CDR3 DNA reads TGTGCCAGTAGTATGAGGACTAGCAACAATGAGCAGTTCTTC. Translation gives CASSMRTSNNEQFF. The complete variable domain, with remaining parts taken from reference TRBV19 and TRBJ2-1, reads DGGITQSPKYLFRKEGQNVTLSCEQNLNHDAMYWYRQDPGQGLRLIYYSQIVNDFQKGDIAEGYSVSREKKESFPLTVTSAQKNPTAFYLCASSMRTSNNEQFFGPGTRLTVL.

The J gene is TRBJ2-7, the V gene TRBV6-5, with no clear D. Germline values: CDR1 MNHEY, CDR2 SVGAGI. Trimming stripped 5 bases from V and 5 bases from J, with 13 bases between. This CDR3 is built from 13 residues. The CDR3 loop reads CASSPGRSHEQYF. DNA for the CDR3: TGTGCCAGCAGTCCTGGACGATCACACGAGCAGTACTTC.

J is TRBJ1-1 and V is TRBV10-3; no clear D. CDR1 is ENHRY, CDR2 SYGVKD, per germline. This CDR3 is built from 15 residues. Trimming stripped 3 bases from V and 1 base from J, with 12 bases between. The CDR3 loop reads CAISDLGKSNTEAFF. The CDR3 bases are TGTGCCATCAGTGACCTAGGTAAATCGAACACTGAAGCTTTCTTT.

The genes are TRBV7-6 and TRBJ2-7; D gene uncertain. CDR1 and CDR2 from the germline V gene are SGHVS and FNYEAQ. Trimming removed 4 bases at V and 4 bases at J, with 11 bases between. CDR3 length: 13 amino acids. The CDR3, as DNA: TGTGCCAGCAGCTCCTCCCTCGGGTACGAGCAGTACTTC. Translated: CASSSSLGYEQYF.

The V gene is TRBV23-1, the J gene TRBJ1-2; unclear D gene. TRBV23-1 is classed as an ORF, of uncertain function. V was shortened by 3 bases and J by 1 base, with 9 bases between the two germline ends. The CDR3 is 14 amino acids. The CDR3 loop reads CASSHLQINYGYTF. The DNA of the CDR3 is TGCGCCAGCAGTCACCTACAGATTAACTATGGCTACACCTTC.